The clone carrying this TCR beta chain was counted between two and nine times. Its target is unknown. The data belong to a study of T cells after yellow fever vaccination. About the study: Researchers used SMART-Seq v4 Ultra Low Input to prepare fractions that had low cell numbers.

TCRdb processed the 5' RACE reads anew with MiXCR; each CDR3 protein has one entry. The sample includes under 300,000 distinct CDR3 sequences, around 7% seen only once; the top ten take over 0.65%. Findings and caveats of the study: Secondary responses were weaker yet peaked faster, day 5 versus 15. Few clonotypes appeared in both CD4 and CD8 compartments.

The receptor was derived from a man younger than 45 who received the YFV17D yellow fever vaccine. Source: CD4+ T cells sorted from PBMCs, taken 15 days after the yellow fever booster vaccination.

CDR3 amino acids: CSARTGGDYNSPLHF. The CDR3 bases are TGCAGTGCTAGGACAGGGGGAGATTATAATTCACCCCTCCACTTT. V usage is TRBV20-1 and J usage is TRBJ1-6; TRBD1 agrees at 9 bases. The trim removed 3 bases at V and 4 bases at J, leaving 4 bases unmatched. The CDR3 is 15 amino acids. Per the germline V gene, CDR1 is DFQATT and CDR2 is SNEGSKA (reference sequence).